What follows describes a single T cell receptor (beta chain). This entry is derived from a study of control samples from healthy donors and cancer patients. Germline loops: CDR1 SNHLY, CDR2 FYNNEI. The germline V and J ends were trimmed by 6 bases and 1 base, with 10 bases remaining between them. The CDR3 totals 14 residues. Clones were read by immunoSEQ multiplex PCR, and TCRdb kept only the in-frame ones, dropping some. Of roughly 88,000 clones in the sample, roughly 92% were seen once. The sequence was collected from a woman in her 30s in good health. The chain combines TRBV2 with TRBJ1-5, with a possible D match to TRBD1 (5 bases). Sequencing was performed on blood. The CDR3 is CASRGDGSNQPQHF. Written as DNA, the CDR3 is TGTGCCAGCAGAGGGGACGGAAGCAATCAGCCCCAGCATTTT.